This entry lists 32 T cell receptor beta chains sequenced from one sample in a study of blood T cells in healthy people across ages. Sample-barcoded 5' priming and a J-beta primer mix drove a second PCR of roughly 7 to 11 cycles. One entry per CDR3 protein, called by TCRdb with MiXCR from the 5' RACE reads. The table has hundreds of thousands of distinct CDR3 sequences, about 28% seen once. Sequenced material: blood. Receptors originate from a woman older than 75 in good health.

This clonotype was seen more than once but under ten times. Being one base from a much bigger clone, this may be a read error. J is TRBJ2-5 and V is TRBV7-2; D uncertain. The V and J ends lost 0 bases and 11 bases respectively, with 19 bases between them. CDR1 SGHTA and CDR2 FQGNSA come from the germline V gene. The CDR3 consists of 15 residues. The CDR3 reads CASSLATLYKNEQYF. The CDR3 DNA reads TGTGCCAGCAGCTTAGCCACCCTTTACAAAAATGAGCAGTACTTC.

There are a few counts of this clonotype. V gene TRBV7-2 combines with J gene TRBJ1-5; 9 nucleotides agree with TRBD1. Unmatched junction bases numbered 4, after V lost 1 base and J lost 6 bases. This CDR3 region has 15 residues. Germline values: CDR1 SGHTA, CDR2 FQGNSA. The CDR3 sequence: CASSLEGTGFQPQHF. The CDR3 DNA reads TGTGCCAGCAGCTTAGAGGGGACAGGGTTTCAGCCCCAGCATTTT.

Concerning this clonotype itself: This may stem from a read error, because a much larger clone lies one nucleotide away. The chain carries TRBV3-1 and TRBJ2-3; D is possibly TRBD2 (5 bases). The CDR3 is 14 residues long. Germline lookup yields CDR1 LGHDT and CDR2 YNNKEL (reference sequence). CDR3 region: CTSSQAGKTDTQYF. The CDR3 bases are TGTACCAGCAGCCAAGCCGGGAAAACAGATACGCAGTATTTT.

The table lists this clonotype with a few counts. The CDR3 spells CASSYGQGSTNEKLFF. The DNA for the CDR3 is TGTGCCAGCAGCTACGGACAGGGATCAACTAATGAAAAACTGTTTTTT. The chain combines TRBV7-9 with TRBJ1-4; TRBD1 matches 8 bases. With V trimmed by 4 bases and J by 0 bases, 4 bases remained unmatched. In germline, CDR1 is SEHNR, CDR2 FQNEAQ (reference sequence). The CDR3 spans 16 residues. Full variable domain (rest looked up from reference TRBV7-9 and TRBJ1-4): DTGVSQNPRHKITKRGQNVTFRCDPISEHNRLYWYRQTLGQGPEFLTYFQNEAQLEKSRLLSDRFSAERPKGSFSTLEIQRTEQGDSAMYLCASSYGQGSTNEKLFFGSGTQLSVL.

Of note for this clonotype: The junction does not match germline at one end; this may be a read error. The chain has TRBV18 and TRBJ2-5; no definite D call. The CDR3 is 14 amino acids. Germline V gene sequence: CDR1 KGHSH, CDR2 LQKENI. The CDR3 DNA sequence: TGTGTCAGCTCACCCGGCGCAAGGGAAGAGACCCAGTACTTC. Amino acid sequence: CVSSPGAREETQYF.

This clonotype showed up many times. The J gene is TRBJ2-4, the V gene TRBV27, with TRBD2 identical over 14 bases. Germline CDR1 is MNHEY and CDR2 is SMNVEV (reference sequence). The V gene end was trimmed by 5 bases and the J gene end by 9 bases; junction bases not matched to a gene: 9. CDR3 length: 16 residues. This chain's CDR3 is CASSTQTSGGVAIQYF. CDR3 in DNA: TGTGCCAGCAGTACCCAGACTAGCGGGGGGGTTGCCATTCAGTACTTC.

This chain uses TRBV20-1 with TRBJ1-5; D perhaps matches TRBD1 (5 bases). The length of the CDR3 is 13 residues. Germline loops: CDR1 DFQATT, CDR2 SNEGSKA (reference sequence). Trimming removed 0 bases from V and 5 bases from J, with 8 bases in between. The CDR3 here is CSAREWGDQPQHF. The DNA of the CDR3 is TGCAGTGCTAGAGAGTGGGGGGATCAGCCCCAGCATTTT.

V is TRBV27 and J is TRBJ2-1; TRBD2 is a possible D gene (6 bases). This CDR3 is 12 amino acids long. V lost 3 bases to trimming and J lost 9 bases, with 9 bases between them. In germline, CDR1 is MNHEY, CDR2 SMNVEV (reference sequence). The CDR3 loop is CASSFHGSEQFF. The CDR3 DNA follows: TGTGCCAGCAGTTTCCACGGGAGTGAGCAGTTCTTC.

The gene calls are TRBV9 and TRBJ2-5, with D possibly matching TRBD2 (7 bases). The V gene's germline CDR1 is SGDLS and CDR2 YYNGEE. This CDR3 contains 15 residues. Trimming took 4 bases from V and 5 from J, leaving 18 bases between them. The CDR3 DNA follows: TGTGCCAGCAGCCCGGGGCGGGGGCCCGGGGAGACCCAGTACTTC. Its translation is CASSPGRGPGETQYF.

Many counts were recorded for this clonotype. The V call is TRBV5-1, the J call TRBJ2-3, with 9 bases that match TRBD1. The CDR3 consists of 16 residues. From germline, CDR1 is SGHRS and CDR2 YFSETQ. With 1 base clipped from V and 3 bases from J, the junction kept 6 bases outside the gene matches. The CDR3 nucleotides are TGCGCCAGCAGCTTGCGTTGGGGACAGGGAACAGATACGCAGTATTTT. It codes for CASSLRWGQGTDTQYF.

The table lists this clonotype with many counts. The rearrangement links TRBV24-1 to TRBJ2-1; possible D gene TRBD1, 6 bases. Per the germline V gene, CDR1 is KGHDR and CDR2 is SFDVKD. CDR3 length equals 15 residues. Trimming took 7 bases from V and 6 from J, leaving 18 bases between them. The chain's CDR3 is CATRNSGEGPNEQFF. The CDR3 bases are TGTGCCACCAGAAACTCAGGGGAAGGCCCCAATGAGCAGTTCTTC.

Comment on this clonotype: This could be a read error, since a much larger clone is one nucleotide away. The chain couples TRBV29-1 to TRBJ2-5; D might be TRBD1 (5 bases). The germline V and J ends were trimmed by 4 bases and 1 base, with 10 bases remaining between them. The germline V gene has CDR1 SQVTM and CDR2 ANQGSEA. CDR3 length equals 13 residues. The CDR3 loop is CSVVRQLQETQYF. The CDR3 DNA reads TGCAGCGTTGTCAGACAGCTCCAAGAGACCCAGTACTTC.

This clonotype was counted only a few times. At one of its ends the junction is not consistent with the germline gene, which may arise from a read error. The chain links TRBV20-1 to TRBJ2-2, with D perhaps TRBD2 (5 bases). There are 12 residues in the CDR3. Germline assignment: CDR1 DFQATT and CDR2 SNEGSKA (reference sequence). The CDR3 region has the DNA TGCAGTGCTACCCTGGATACCGGGGAGCGGTTTTTT. This encodes CSATLDTGERFF.

This clonotype was counted ten times or more. The chain is built from TRBV5-5 and TRBJ1-5; the match to TRBD1 covers 8 bases. Germline V gene data show CDR1 as SGHKS and CDR2 as YYEKEE (reference sequence). The length of the CDR3 is 16 residues. V shed 3 bases and J 1 base; nucleotides not matched to a gene: 6. The chain's CDR3 is CASSSTGGLSNQPQHF. CDR3 nucleotides: TGTGCCAGCAGCTCAACAGGGGGTTTAAGCAATCAGCCCCAGCATTTT. The whole variable domain, remainder taken from reference TRBV5-5 and TRBJ1-5, is DAGVTQSPTHLIKTRGQQVTLRCSPISGHKSVSWYQQVLGQGPQFIFQYYEKEERGRGNFPDRFSARQFPNYSSELNVNALLLGDSALYLCASSSTGGLSNQPQHFGDGTRLSIL.

This clonotype has ten or more counts. The V gene is TRBV20-1, the J gene TRBJ2-1, with 7 bases matching TRBD2. The CDR3 extends over 17 amino acids. J gave up 4 bases and V 2 bases, and 14 bases lay outside the gene matches. Germline V lookup: CDR1 DFQATT, CDR2 SNEGSKA (reference sequence). The CDR3 here is CSARTSTAGVSYNEQFF. CDR3 nucleotides: TGCAGTGCTAGAACCTCCACGGCGGGGGTCTCTTACAATGAGCAGTTCTTC.

At least ten counts were recorded for this clonotype. In DNA form, the CDR3 reads TGCAGTGCTAGAGACCAGGGGTTCCCCTACGAGCAGTACTTC. It specifies CSARDQGFPYEQYF. V gene TRBV20-1 combines with J gene TRBJ2-7; D is perhaps TRBD1 (6 bases). The V gene lost 0 bases and the J gene lost 2 bases, with 11 bases spanning the gap. From germline, CDR1 is DFQATT and CDR2 SNEGSKA (reference sequence). This CDR3 region has 14 residues.

The V call is TRBV5-5, the J call TRBJ2-5; tentatively, D is TRBD1 (7 bases). Deletions cut 4 bases from V and 3 bases from J, with 10 bases between. The CDR3 is 13 residues long. The germline V gene has CDR1 SGHKS and CDR2 YYEKEE (reference sequence). DNA for the CDR3: TGTGCCAGCAGCGGCAGGGGGGAAGAGACCCAGTACTTC. Protein product: CASSGRGEETQYF.

This clonotype appeared many times. V and J are TRBV28 and TRBJ2-7, with TRBD1 matching 12 bases. Germline CDR1 is MDHEN and CDR2 is SYDVKM. V lost 2 bases and J lost 4; bases outside the gene matches: 6. This CDR3 spans 16 amino acids. CDR3 protein: CASSLPWGQGAYEQYF. The CDR3, as DNA: TGTGCCAGCAGTTTACCCTGGGGACAGGGGGCTTACGAGCAGTACTTC.

This clonotype has only one observation. This chain uses TRBV11-2 with TRBJ2-1; 13 bases line up with TRBD2. Germline CDR1 reads SGHAT; CDR2 reads FQNNGV. Trimming at V came to 5 bases and at J to 7 bases, leaving 8 bases not matched to a gene. This CDR3 has 16 amino acids. The CDR3 region has the DNA TGTGCCAGCAGCACGCGACTAGCGGGAGGAGGGAATGAGCAGTTCTTC. Its protein is CASSTRLAGGGNEQFF.

J is TRBJ2-3 and V is TRBV20-1; D not resolved. This CDR3 is 12 amino acids long. Germline V gene lookup returns CDR1 DFQATT and CDR2 SNEGSKA (reference sequence). V lost 3 bases and J 4 bases, leaving 8 bases between the germline ends. The CDR3 protein is CSASPYSDTQYF. The CDR3 coding sequence is TGCAGTGCTAGCCCCTACTCAGATACGCAGTATTTT.

The chain recombines TRBV7-3 with TRBJ2-4; TRBD1 aligns across 7 bases. Germline V gives CDR1 SGHTA, CDR2 FQGTGA. V shed 8 bases, J shed 6 bases, and the junction held 7 bases outside the gene matches. The CDR3 runs to 13 residues. The CDR3 loop is CASGFAGGNIQYF. The CDR3, as DNA: TGTGCCAGCGGGTTCGCAGGGGGAAACATTCAGTACTTC.

This clonotype was recorded many times. The chain has TRBV7-2 and TRBJ2-5, with 7 nucleotides matching TRBD2. This CDR3 comprises 16 residues. V shed 0 bases, J shed 11 bases, and the junction held 15 bases outside the gene matches. Germline CDR1 and CDR2: SGHTA and FQGNSA. CDR3 DNA sequence: TGTGCCAGCAGCTTAGCCGGGGGGAAGGTTCCCCTTACGCAGTACTTC. Translation gives CASSLAGGKVPLTQYF.

V gene TRBV4-1 combines with J gene TRBJ2-1, with D possibly being TRBD1 (5 bases). V lost 4 bases and J lost 9, with 19 bases in between. The germline V gene has CDR1 MGHRA and CDR2 YSYEKL. The CDR3 has 15 amino acids. CDR3 amino acids: CASSPSEPPGIEQFF. The CDR3 DNA reads TGCGCCAGCAGCCCTTCGGAGCCCCCAGGGATTGAGCAGTTCTTC.

This clonotype was seen repeatedly, ten times or more. This sequence joins TRBV6-2 or TRBV6-3 and TRBJ1-5; perhaps TRBD1 as D (6 bases). In germline, CDR1 is MNHEY, CDR2 SVGEGT. This CDR3 comprises 15 residues. V lost 6 bases, J lost 5 bases, and 17 bases lay in between. CDR3 nucleotides: TGTGCCAGCAGCATCTACAGGGTTTCGGATCAGCCCCAGCATTTT. Residues: CASSIYRVSDQPQHF.

Comments on this clonotype: This clone may be a read error of a much larger clone one base away. The chain joins TRBV20-1 to TRBJ1-2; TRBD1 is a possible D gene (6 bases). The germline V gene encodes CDR1 DFQATT and CDR2 SNEGSKA (reference sequence). The length of the CDR3 is 14 residues. With 3 bases removed from V and 7 bases from J, the gap between germline ends came to 18 bases. The CDR3, as DNA: TGCAGTGCTAGGCCAGGGGACCGAGTTCGTGGCTACACCTTC. As protein: CSARPGDRVRGYTF.

This clonotype was seen more than once but under ten times. This chain links TRBV20-1 with TRBJ2-3; TRBD2 aligns across 9 bases. The CDR3 spans 14 residues. The trim removed 3 bases at V and 5 bases at J, leaving 6 bases unmatched. CDR1 is DFQATT and CDR2 is SNEGSKA in the germline V gene (reference sequence). The CDR3 spells CSASKRGVKDTQYF. CDR3 coding DNA: TGCAGTGCTAGCAAGCGGGGGGTGAAAGATACGCAGTATTTT.

This clonotype has only one observation. CDR3 sequence reads: CASSPQATSGGTEAFF. DNA for the CDR3: TGTGCCAGCAGCCCCCAAGCGACATCGGGAGGAACTGAAGCTTTCTTT. The chain uses TRBV14 and TRBJ1-1; no clear D gene. CDR3 size: 16 residues. Trimming took off 4 bases at V and 5 bases at J, with 20 bases between the two ends. Germline values: CDR1 SGHDN, CDR2 FVKESK.

This clonotype was seen at least ten times. The chain combines TRBV11-2 with TRBJ2-7; the D call may be TRBD1 or TRBD2 (5 bases each). CDR1 and CDR2 from the germline V gene are SGHAT and FQNNGV. This CDR3 has 14 residues. The V end lost 1 base, the J end lost 2 bases, and 9 bases lay between the germline ends. The CDR3 DNA reads as TGTGCCAGCAGCTTAGCCCAGGGACCCTACGAGCAGTACTTC. Its translation: CASSLAQGPYEQYF.

The chain joins TRBV20-1 to TRBJ1-5; TRBD1 agrees at 7 bases. Germline loops: CDR1 DFQATT, CDR2 SNEGSKA (reference sequence). With V trimmed by 5 bases and J by 4 bases, 8 bases remained unmatched. This CDR3 has 14 residues. CDR3 DNA: TGCAGTGCTGCTTCTGGGACAGCTAATCAGCCCCAGCATTTT. Amino acid sequence: CSAASGTANQPQHF.

This clonotype was counted at least ten times. The CDR3 region has the DNA TGTGCCAGCAGCTTAGCCGGGACAGGGACTGAAGCTTTCTTT. Translation gives CASSLAGTGTEAFF. The chain combines TRBV7-9 with TRBJ1-1, with 9 nucleotides matching TRBD1. Germline V CDR1 and CDR2: SEHNR, FQNEAQ (reference sequence). The CDR3 has 14 amino acids. V gave up 0 bases and J gave up 5 bases; unmatched junction bases: 1.

At least ten counts were recorded for this clonotype. In DNA, the CDR3 is TGTGCCAGCAGCCAGTTAACAGGGGGCGCTTTCTTT. Its protein product is CASSQLTGGAFF. V gene TRBV28 combines with J gene TRBJ1-1; 9 bases match TRBD1. The germline gives CDR1 MDHEN, CDR2 SYDVKM. The CDR3 covers 12 residues. J lost 11 bases, V lost 6 bases, and 7 bases had no gene match.

This clonotype was recorded at least ten times. The genes are TRBV4-3 and TRBJ1-2; possible D gene TRBD1, 6 bases. V lost 0 bases and J lost 3, with 14 bases in between. The germline V gene has CDR1 LGHNA and CDR2 YSLEER. The length of the CDR3 is 16 residues. This CDR3 is CASSQDRSGDYYGYTF. In nucleotides, the CDR3 is TGCGCCAGCAGCCAAGATAGGTCAGGGGACTACTATGGCTACACCTTC.